The entry below describes one T cell receptor beta chain. Germline V CDR1 and CDR2: LNHDA, SQIVND (reference sequence). V gave up 7 bases and J gave up 7 bases, with 19 bases separating them. The CDR3 contains 15 residues. These data originate in a study of T cell responses to AZD1222 COVID-19 vaccine. The assay was immunoSEQ multiplex PCR, and TCRdb's table has in-frame clones only and misses some. The data hold some 120,000 clones, with roughly 93% observed a single time. The TCR comes from an adult who received the AZD1222 COVID-19 vaccine. The chain carries TRBV19 and TRBJ1-4; TRBD1 is a possible D gene (5 bases). Specimen: peripheral blood, collected 28 days after the second AZD1222 dose. CDR3 region: CASNPPGVRGEKLFF. As DNA, the CDR3 is TGTGCCAGTAACCCCCCGGGGGTAAGGGGTGAAAAACTGTTTTTT.